The 7 T cell receptor beta chains reported below all come from one sample, sequenced in a study of radiotherapy plus CTLA-4 blockade in lung cancer (dated by TCRdb to the late 2010s). Library preparation employed the immunoSEQ multiplex PCR assay. TCRdb stores this immuneACCESS table with in-frame sequences only. Part of the clones is absent; in the studies checked, under half of the shortfall reflects unresolved V genes, and no reason is known for the rest. The sample yields around 90,000 clones; around 86% were counted once. The ten largest account for roughly 15% of the sample. The sequenced sample was peripheral blood, obtained from a patient treated with radiotherapy plus ipilimumab. All receptors derive from a human donor with non-small cell lung cancer that progressed on radiotherapy plus ipilimumab.

This chain uses TRBV14 with TRBJ1-4; D possibly corresponds to TRBD1 (6 bases). The germline gives CDR1 SGHDN, CDR2 FVKESK. V was cut by 1 base and J by 10 bases, with 16 bases left in between. This CDR3 comprises 15 residues. The CDR3 loop is CASSQGTAPLGKLFF. The CDR3 DNA reads TGTGCCAGCAGCCAAGGGACAGCGCCTCTTGGAAAACTGTTTTTT.

The chain links TRBV2 to TRBJ1-5; 7 bases agree with TRBD1. Germline trimming cut 1 base from V and 5 bases from J; bases unmatched to any gene: 5. Germline CDR1 and CDR2: SNHLY and FYNNEI. This CDR3 is built from 15 residues. This CDR3 reads CASSEGRDRYQPQHF. DNA of the CDR3: TGTGCCAGCAGTGAAGGGAGGGACAGATATCAGCCCCAGCATTTT.

V and J are TRBV30 and TRBJ2-5; TRBD1 is a possible D gene (5 bases). The CDR3 has 12 residues. Trimming took off 4 bases at V and 4 bases at J, with 10 bases between the two ends. The germline V gene has CDR1 GTSNPN and CDR2 SVGIG (reference sequence). The CDR3 loop is CAWTDNGETQYF. The DNA of the CDR3 is TGTGCCTGGACGGACAATGGAGAGACCCAGTACTTC.

The chain couples TRBV9 to TRBJ1-6; D is unresolved. The CDR3 contains 14 residues. V dropped 0 bases and J dropped 10 bases, with 11 bases sitting between them. Germline CDR1 reads SGDLS; CDR2 reads YYNGEE. CDR3 sequence: CASSVGEFGSPLHF. Written as DNA, the CDR3 is TGTGCCAGCAGCGTAGGTGAATTCGGCTCACCCCTCCACTTT.

V usage is TRBV5-1 and J usage is TRBJ2-1; 8 bases map to TRBD1. V lost 5 bases, J lost 4 bases, and 11 bases stayed unmatched. Germline CDR1 reads SGHRS; CDR2 reads YFSETQ. The CDR3 has 16 amino acids. CDR3: CASSLQGAGEYNEQFF. The CDR3 DNA follows: TGCGCCAGCAGTCTTCAGGGGGCAGGGGAGTACAATGAGCAGTTCTTC.

This clone was found a few times. The rearrangement uses TRBV5-8 and TRBJ1-5; D is perhaps TRBD1 (6 bases). Trimming shortened V by 3 bases and J by 1 base, and 11 bases separated the two germline ends. The CDR3 covers 15 residues. Germline V lookup: CDR1 SGHTS, CDR2 YDEGEE. The CDR3 loop reads CASSWGGASNQPQHF. CDR3 DNA: TGTGCCAGCAGCTGGGGGGGGGCAAGCAATCAGCCCCAGCATTTT.

The chain links TRBV29-1 to TRBJ2-5; D is possibly TRBD1 (6 bases). This CDR3 has 12 residues. The germline V gene has CDR1 SQVTM and CDR2 ANQGSEA. The V and J ends lost 7 bases and 5 bases respectively, with 14 bases between them. Here the CDR3 reads CSAARGGETQYF. The CDR3 nucleotides read TGCAGCGCCGCCAGGGGCGGGGAGACCCAGTACTTC.